This T cell receptor beta chain was obtained from a study of post-analysis software for immune sequencing data. In the study overall: Relapsing-remitting, secondary progressive and progressive-relapsing forms of multiple sclerosis all featured among disease courses. Regarding the study as a whole: There was significantly lower normalized Chao1 diversity in multiple sclerosis patients than in controls. Five or six TRBV segments, TRBV5-6, TRBV5-1 and TRBV20-1 among them, were found more frequent in patients than controls. Batch-matched samples strongly co-clustered by F measure.

V lost 7 bases and J lost 5, with 21 bases in between. The CDR3 covers 16 residues. For this clonotype: Antigen unknown.

The library was made from cDNA and included unique molecular identifiers. When roughly 0.9 to 10 million T cells were used, they gave about 550,000 cDNA molecules. TCRdb redid the calling of the PCR reads with MiXCR, one entry per CDR3 protein. This table has fewer than 850,000 distinct CDR3 sequences, roughly 27% appearing once. The chain recombines TRBV12-3 or TRBV12-4 with TRBJ2-1, with D tentatively TRBD1 or TRBD2 (5 bases each). The sample comprised blood. This clonotype was obtained from a girl between 5 and 17 years old with multiple sclerosis. The CDR3 reads CASNPSGTVDHNEQFF. In DNA form, the CDR3 reads TGTGCCAGCAATCCATCCGGGACGGTAGACCACAATGAGCAGTTCTTC.